This T cell receptor (beta chain) was profiled in a study of cytomegalovirus exposure and HLA in healthy donors. Study-wide points: CMV serostatus was the only recorded immune exposure for donors.

PCR was performed using 60 Vbeta and 13 Jbeta primers. In the study's own analysis: Unique TCR beta chains totaled about 73 million in a later count, with approximately 11 million of them shared. The repertoire was sequenced with immunoSEQ multiplex PCR; TCRdb's copy has only in-frame clones and lacks some. That table furnishes V, J and clone size, whereas the DNA furnished D and trimming. The repertoire shows tens of thousands of clones; the top ten hold roughly 2.9%. For this clone: Its specificity is not known.

This receptor was identified in a woman aged 30 to 39 in good health and CMV-seropositive. Sequencing was performed on PBMCs.

The CDR3 bases are TGTGCCAGCAGCTTGGAGGGGCGAGATACGCAGTATTTT. This gives the protein CASSLEGRDTQYF. V gene TRBV5-5 combines with J gene TRBJ2-3; weak D call: TRBD1 (5 bases). Germline CDR1 is SGHKS and CDR2 is YYEKEE (reference sequence). This CDR3 region has 13 residues. V was cut by 0 bases and J by 5 bases, with 7 bases left in between.